This T cell receptor beta chain was identified during a study of Graves' ophthalmopathy and Graves' hyperthyroidism. The TCR beta CDR3 regions underwent amplification from RNA transcripts. A first-round RT-PCR used HTBI primers, followed by a second-round multiplex PCR. TCRdb analysed the multiplex PCR reads with MiXCR anew, one entry per CDR3 protein. The repertoire consists of approximately 1.2 million distinct CDR3 sequences, with 35% to 40% occurring once and the leading ten covering around 10%. This clonotype has ten or more counts. Its antigen is undetermined. Study outcomes and limitations: Most thyroid clonotypes with frequency above 0.001 were detected in blood too. Ophthalmopathy progression cases were predicted by the model with about 70% sensitivity and around 72% specificity.

The CDR3 extends over 14 amino acids. Germline CDR1 SQVTM, CDR2 ANQGSEA. Trimming shortened V by 0 bases and J by 4 bases, and 9 bases separated the two germline ends. The source is an adult man with Graves' hyperthyroidism. The rearrangement links TRBV29-1 to TRBJ2-2; D uncertain. Sequenced input: peripheral blood or thyroid tissue (not recorded which). CDR3 region: CSVEDRVGTGELFF. CDR3 DNA sequence: TGCAGCGTTGAAGATCGAGTGGGCACCGGGGAGCTGTTTTTT.